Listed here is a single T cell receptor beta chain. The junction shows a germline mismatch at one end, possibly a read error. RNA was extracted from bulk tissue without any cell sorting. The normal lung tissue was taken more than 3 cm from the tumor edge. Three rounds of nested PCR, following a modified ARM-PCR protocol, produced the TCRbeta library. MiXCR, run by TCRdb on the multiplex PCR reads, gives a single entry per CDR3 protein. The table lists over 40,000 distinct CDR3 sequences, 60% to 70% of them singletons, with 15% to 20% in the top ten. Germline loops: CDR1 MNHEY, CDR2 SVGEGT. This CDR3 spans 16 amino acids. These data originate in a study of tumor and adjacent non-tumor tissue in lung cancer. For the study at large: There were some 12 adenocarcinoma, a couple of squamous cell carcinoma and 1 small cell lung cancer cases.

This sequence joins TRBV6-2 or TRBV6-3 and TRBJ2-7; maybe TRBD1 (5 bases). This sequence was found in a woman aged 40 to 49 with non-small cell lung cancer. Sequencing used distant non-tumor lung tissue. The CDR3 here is CASTYSSGFKSCEQYF. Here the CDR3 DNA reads TGTGCCAGCACTTACTCGTCAGGGTTTAAGAGTTGCGAGCAGTACTTC.